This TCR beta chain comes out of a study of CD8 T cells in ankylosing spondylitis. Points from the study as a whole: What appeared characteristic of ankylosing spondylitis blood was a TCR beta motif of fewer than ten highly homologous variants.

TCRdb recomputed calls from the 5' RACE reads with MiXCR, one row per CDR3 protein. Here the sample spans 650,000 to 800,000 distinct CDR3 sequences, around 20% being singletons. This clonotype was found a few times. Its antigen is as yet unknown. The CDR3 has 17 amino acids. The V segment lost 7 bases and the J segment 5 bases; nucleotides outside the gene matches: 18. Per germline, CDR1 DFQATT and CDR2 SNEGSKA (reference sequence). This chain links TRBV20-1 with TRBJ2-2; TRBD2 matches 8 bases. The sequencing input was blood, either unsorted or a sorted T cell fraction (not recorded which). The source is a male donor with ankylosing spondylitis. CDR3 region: CSVPPGAGGSGTGELFF. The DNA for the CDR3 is TGCAGTGTTCCCCCTGGGGCGGGAGGCTCTGGGACCGGGGAGCTGTTTTTT.